This TCR beta chain derives from a study of PD-1 blockade in classical Hodgkin lymphoma (dated by TCRdb to 2018 to 2020). A note on the overall study: Nivolumab dosing was 3 mg/kg intravenously every 2 weeks, continuing until either disease progression or unacceptable toxicity. The study used TCR beta sequencing and CyTOF to define a peripheral blood immune signature of response to PD-1 blockade in classical Hodgkin lymphoma.

A note on this clone: What this receptor recognizes is not known. No clone much larger than this one lies a single base away; base qualities are absent.

Genomic DNA was extracted with the Qiagen DNeasy kit from unsorted PBMCs and from negatively selected CD4+ and CD8+ fractions. Using primers that anneal to V and J segments, immunoSEQ multiplex PCR amplified the TCR beta CDR3 regions. A synthetic immune receptor repertoire was used to minimize amplification bias, and remaining bias was computationally removed after sequencing. As for how the authors treated the data: Custom Python scripts were used to quantify repertoire diversity as the Shannon entropy index. The unsorted, CD4+ and CD8+ repertoires were each analyzed separately, with the exception of combined analyses, where CD4+ and CD8+ sequences were merged in silico. Clonal expansion was defined as at least a 2-fold frequency increase after treatment relative to C1D1, with a pseudocount of 0.5 for undetected baseline clones. Clones with 0 or 1 copy at C1D1 were defined as singleton clones, while clones with 2 or more copies were defined as non-singleton clones. Clones expanded in unsorted samples were assigned a CD4+, CD8+ or unknown annotation through matching of protein sequences in sorted samples from the same patient. Wilcoxon tests on paired samples were used to test changes in diversity from C1D1 to C4D1. TCRdb obtained this table from immuneACCESS and retained in-frame rearrangements with V and J assigned. These tables miss some clones; where compared with another copy, unresolved V genes account for less than half of the shortfall, and the remainder is unexplained. V and J calls and clone size are as listed in that table; D and trimming were resolved from the DNA. This sample lists around 50,000 clones; roughly 80% were detected once. The leading ten clones occupy 9.5% to 15% of the sample.

The sample's time point label is to be understood as: cycle 4 day 1 (C4D1), after more than five weeks of nivolumab. All trial patients had relapsed after autologous stem cell transplantation, with cohorts A, B and C differing in prior brentuximab vedotin exposure. The trial cohort was composed of about 58 patients with relapsed/refractory classical Hodgkin lymphoma, for whom complete response, partial response or progressive disease was recorded as best overall response. Trial patients were treated with single-agent nivolumab in the multi-cohort phase II CheckMate 205 trial. An independent review committee assessed best overall response by applying the 2007 International Working Group response criteria. PBMCs from the trial were collected at three points: immediately before nivolumab initiation (C1D1), and during therapy at cycle 2 day 1 and cycle 4 day 1. Peripheral blood was collected in 8 mL Vacutainer Cell Preparation Tubes, from which PBMCs were isolated by centrifugation and then cryopreserved.

The germline V gene gives CDR1 as SGHRS and CDR2 as YFSETQ. Trimming accounts for 0 bases at V and 2 bases at J, while the number of junction bases matched to no gene is 8. From its cysteine to its phenylalanine, the CDR3 spans 17 amino acids. Only CDR3 DNA is held: 51 bases, read in frame from base 1. Results and caveats for the whole study, not just this receptor: Baseline diversity similar to that of newly diagnosed patients was observed in trial patients achieving complete response, whereas significantly lower diversity was observed in partial responders and progressors. Baseline TCR diversity was reported to be lower in newly diagnosed patients than in healthy donors and to be lower still in relapsed/refractory patients. CD4+ but not CD8+ TCR diversity rose significantly by C4D1 (p=0.0027 vs p=0.16), most apparent in complete responders (p=0.02). The study was restricted to a single clinical trial cohort, and the causes of repertoire differences, possibly disease activity or prior therapy, were left undefined. Lower diversity was observed in patients in whom nivolumab was started less than 1 year after ASCT, and these patients were excluded from later analyses so that confounding by immune reconstitution would be avoided.

The sequencing here drew on peripheral blood mononuclear cells (PBMCs), taken before the fourth cycle of nivolumab. The sequence was obtained from a human donor with classical Hodgkin lymphoma. The chain is assembled from TRBV5-1 and TRBJ2-5, with TRBD2 matching 9 junction bases. CDR3 reads: CASSLGLAGLPQETQYF. The nucleotide sequence is given as TGCGCCAGCAGCTTGGGGCTAGCGGGATTACCTCAAGAGACCCAGTACTTC.